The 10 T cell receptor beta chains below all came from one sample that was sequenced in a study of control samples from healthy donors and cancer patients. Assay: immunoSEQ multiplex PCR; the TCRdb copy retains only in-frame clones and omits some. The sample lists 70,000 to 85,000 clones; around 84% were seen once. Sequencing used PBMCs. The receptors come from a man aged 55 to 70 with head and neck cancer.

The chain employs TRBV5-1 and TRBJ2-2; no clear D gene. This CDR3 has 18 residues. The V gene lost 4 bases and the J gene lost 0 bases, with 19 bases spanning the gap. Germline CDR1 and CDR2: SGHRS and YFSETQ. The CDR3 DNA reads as TGCGCCAGCAGCGGGCAGTGGGCGACCAAATCGAACACCGGGGAGCTGTTTTTT. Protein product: CASSGQWATKSNTGELFF.

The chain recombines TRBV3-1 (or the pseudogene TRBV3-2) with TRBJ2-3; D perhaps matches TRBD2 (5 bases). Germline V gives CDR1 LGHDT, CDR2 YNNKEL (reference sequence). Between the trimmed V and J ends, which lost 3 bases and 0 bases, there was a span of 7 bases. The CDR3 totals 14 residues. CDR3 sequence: CASSQRVSTDTQYF. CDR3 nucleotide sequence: TGTGCCAGCAGCCAGCGGGTCAGCACAGATACGCAGTATTTT.

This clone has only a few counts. CDR3 bases: TGTGCCAGCAGCTCAGGGGCAGGATCTGGCTACACCTTC. It yields the protein CASSSGAGSGYTF. This rearrangement joins TRBV28 to TRBJ1-2, with D perhaps matching TRBD1 (6 bases). The CDR3 spans 13 residues. Germline values: CDR1 MDHEN, CDR2 SYDVKM. The V end lost 6 bases, the J end lost 7 bases, and 15 bases lay between the germline ends.

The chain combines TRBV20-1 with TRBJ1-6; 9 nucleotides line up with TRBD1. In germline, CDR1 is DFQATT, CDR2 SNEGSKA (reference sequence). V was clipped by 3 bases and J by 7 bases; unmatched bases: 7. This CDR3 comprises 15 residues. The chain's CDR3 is CSASEQGAGNSPLHF. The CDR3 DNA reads TGCAGTGCTAGTGAACAGGGGGCGGGCAATTCACCCCTCCACTTT.

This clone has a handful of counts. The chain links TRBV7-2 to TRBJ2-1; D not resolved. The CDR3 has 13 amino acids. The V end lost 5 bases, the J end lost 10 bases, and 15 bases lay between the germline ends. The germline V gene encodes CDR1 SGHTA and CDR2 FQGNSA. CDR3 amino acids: CASSLDFSREQFF. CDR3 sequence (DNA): TGTGCCAGCAGCCTCGACTTTTCGAGGGAGCAGTTCTTC.

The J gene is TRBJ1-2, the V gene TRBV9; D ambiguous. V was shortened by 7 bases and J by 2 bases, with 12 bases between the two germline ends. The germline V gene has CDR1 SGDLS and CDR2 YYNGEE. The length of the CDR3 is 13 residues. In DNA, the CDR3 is TGTGCCAGCTCGGAGACTTGGAACTATGGCTACACCTTC. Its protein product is CASSETWNYGYTF.

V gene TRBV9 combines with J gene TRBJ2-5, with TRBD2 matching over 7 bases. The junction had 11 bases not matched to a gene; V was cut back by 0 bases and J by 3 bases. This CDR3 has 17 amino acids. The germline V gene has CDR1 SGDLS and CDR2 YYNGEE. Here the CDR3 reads CASSVGASGSLKETQYF. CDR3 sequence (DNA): TGTGCCAGCAGCGTAGGGGCTAGCGGAAGCCTTAAAGAGACCCAGTACTTC.

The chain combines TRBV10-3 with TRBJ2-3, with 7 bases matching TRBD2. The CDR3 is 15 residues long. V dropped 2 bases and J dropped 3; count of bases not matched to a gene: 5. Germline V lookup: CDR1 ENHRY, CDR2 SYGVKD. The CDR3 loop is CAISEGAGVTDTQYF. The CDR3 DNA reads TGTGCCATCAGTGAGGGTGCGGGAGTGACAGATACGCAGTATTTT.

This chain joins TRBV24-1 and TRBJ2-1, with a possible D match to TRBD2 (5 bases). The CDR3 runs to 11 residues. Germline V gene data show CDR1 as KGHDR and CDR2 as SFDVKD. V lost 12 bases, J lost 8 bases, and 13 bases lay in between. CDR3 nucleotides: TGTGCCTCTTCCGACGGGGATGAGCAGTTCTTC. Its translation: CASSDGDEQFF.

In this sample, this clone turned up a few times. CDR3 loop: CASADRVNSNQPQHF. DNA for the CDR3: TGTGCCAGTGCTGACAGGGTTAACAGCAATCAGCCCCAGCATTTT. The chain has TRBV19 and TRBJ1-5; 7 nucleotides line up with TRBD1. The CDR3 covers 15 residues. The germline V gene encodes CDR1 LNHDA and CDR2 SQIVND (reference sequence). Trimming removed 8 bases from V and 1 base from J; junction bases left unmatched: 8. The full variable domain, completed using reference TRBV19 and TRBJ1-5, is DGGITQSPKYLFRKEGQNVTLSCEQNLNHDAMYWYRQDPGQGLRLIYYSQIVNDFQKGDIAEGYSVSREKKESFPLTVTSAQKNPTAFYLCASADRVNSNQPQHFGDGTRLSIL.